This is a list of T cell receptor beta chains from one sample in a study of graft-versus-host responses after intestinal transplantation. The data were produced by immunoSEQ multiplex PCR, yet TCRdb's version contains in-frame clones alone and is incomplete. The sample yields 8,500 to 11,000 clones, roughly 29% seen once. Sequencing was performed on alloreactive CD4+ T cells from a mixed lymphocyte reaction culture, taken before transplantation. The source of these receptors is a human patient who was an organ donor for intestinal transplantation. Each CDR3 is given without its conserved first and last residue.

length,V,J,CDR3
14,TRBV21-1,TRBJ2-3,ASSKGDSGDTDTQY
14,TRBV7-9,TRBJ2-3,ASSPGLAGGSDTQY
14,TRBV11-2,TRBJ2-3,ASSLGTSGATDTQY
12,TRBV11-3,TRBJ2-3,ASSLGSFTDTQY
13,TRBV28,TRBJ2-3,ASTSLDRRTDTQY
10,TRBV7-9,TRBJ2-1,ASSLSGGEQF
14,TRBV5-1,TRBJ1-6,ASSLGTGSYNSPLH
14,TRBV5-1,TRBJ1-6,ASSMGVGQGFSPLH
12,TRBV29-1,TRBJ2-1,SVDRDSSYNEQF
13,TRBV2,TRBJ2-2,ASSEASGGTGELF
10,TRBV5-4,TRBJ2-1,ASSPILGEQF
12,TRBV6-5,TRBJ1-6,ASGQSSYNSPLH
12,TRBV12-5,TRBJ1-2,ASGPTKTGAGYT
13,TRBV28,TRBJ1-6,ASSSRGGYNSPLH
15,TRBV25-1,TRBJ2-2,ASSATSGQGAAGELF
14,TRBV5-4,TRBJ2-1,ASSLAATGGRDEQF
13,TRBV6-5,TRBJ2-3,ASSFTSVHTDTQY
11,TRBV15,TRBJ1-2,ATSVSGLYGYT
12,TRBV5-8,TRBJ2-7,ASTPTRGLYEQY
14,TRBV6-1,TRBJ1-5,ASSVLFVDRVQPQH
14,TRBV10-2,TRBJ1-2,ASRVAGMLGYYGYT
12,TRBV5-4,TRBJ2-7,ASSLDVGLNEQY
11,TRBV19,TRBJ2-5,ASRGEYQETQY
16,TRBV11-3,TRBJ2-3,ASSVTTLAGGRTDTQY
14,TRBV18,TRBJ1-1,ASSFNRDRGHGEAF
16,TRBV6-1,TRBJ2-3,ASSATSGGVWSTDTQY
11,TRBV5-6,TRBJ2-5,ASSLVGEETQY
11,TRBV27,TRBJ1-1,ASSDGANTEAF
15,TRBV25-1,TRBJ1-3,ASSEYKGESSGNTIY
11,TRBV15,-,ATSRDLGYEQY
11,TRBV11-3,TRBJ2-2,ASSLQGTGELF
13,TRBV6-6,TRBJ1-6,ASSYRSSYNSPLH
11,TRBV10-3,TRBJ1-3,AIRQGLGNTIY
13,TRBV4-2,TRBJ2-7,ASSQEGFSSYEQY
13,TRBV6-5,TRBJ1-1,ASRSYRERYTEAF
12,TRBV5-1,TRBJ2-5,ASSLGTGEETQY
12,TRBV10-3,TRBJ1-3,AISAGSSGNTIY
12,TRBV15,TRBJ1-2,ATSRVSPAGGYT
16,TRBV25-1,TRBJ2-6,ASRAGTGRVTGANVLT
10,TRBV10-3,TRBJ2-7,AIRDSSYEQY
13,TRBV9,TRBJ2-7,ASSVGGTGGVEQY
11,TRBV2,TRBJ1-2,AEERQANYGYT